Sequencing of this TCR beta chain was carried out in a study of early T cells in non-severe SARS-CoV-2 infection. General study results and limits: Comparison of clonotypes with VDJdb favored anti-spike CD8 responses while missing private and CD4 specificities.

This clonotype was seen a handful of times. Antigen unknown. The TCR library protocol was used to attach unique molecular identifiers. These identifiers were attached to individual cDNA molecules. MiXCR, run by TCRdb on the 5' RACE reads, gives a single entry per CDR3 protein. The sample shows approximately 70,000 distinct CDR3 sequences, roughly 13% of them seen only once. This CDR3 has 16 residues. Germline V gene sequence: CDR1 SGHRS, CDR2 YFSETQ. Trimming pared 1 base from V and 0 bases from J, leaving 12 bases between. Source material: whole blood. This rearrangement joins TRBV5-1 to TRBJ2-3; weak D call: TRBD2 (7 bases). This clonotype originated in an adult who was a healthcare worker with PCR-confirmed SARS-CoV-2 infection or an uninfected control (not recorded which). CDR3: CASSLRGGRSTDTQYF. Written as DNA, the CDR3 is TGCGCCAGCAGCTTGAGGGGGGGCCGTAGCACAGATACGCAGTATTTT.